The clone carrying this T cell receptor beta chain was counted a few times. This sample stems from a study of CD8+ T cells in alopecia areata. The sequencing template was cDNA reverse transcribed from extracted RNA. Produced via immunoSEQ multiplex PCR; TCRdb's table is partial and in-frame only. The sample has approximately 220,000 clones, more than 30% seen once; the top ten hold around 0.48%. The V and J ends lost 0 bases and 4 bases respectively, with 12 bases between them. Germline CDR1 reads LNHNV; CDR2 reads YYDKDF (reference sequence). The CDR3 is 15 residues long. Treatment defined: oral pan-JAK inhibitor, 5-10 mg twice daily.

The genes are TRBV15 and TRBJ1-2; maybe TRBD1 (6 bases). This clonotype was sampled from a human donor with alopecia areata. Material: CD4+ T cells sorted from blood, obtained around week 34, from a patient treated with tofacitinib. CDR3 in DNA: TGTGCCACCAGCAGAGATCGACAGGCTCGCTATGGCTACACCTTC. It encodes CATSRDRQARYGYTF.